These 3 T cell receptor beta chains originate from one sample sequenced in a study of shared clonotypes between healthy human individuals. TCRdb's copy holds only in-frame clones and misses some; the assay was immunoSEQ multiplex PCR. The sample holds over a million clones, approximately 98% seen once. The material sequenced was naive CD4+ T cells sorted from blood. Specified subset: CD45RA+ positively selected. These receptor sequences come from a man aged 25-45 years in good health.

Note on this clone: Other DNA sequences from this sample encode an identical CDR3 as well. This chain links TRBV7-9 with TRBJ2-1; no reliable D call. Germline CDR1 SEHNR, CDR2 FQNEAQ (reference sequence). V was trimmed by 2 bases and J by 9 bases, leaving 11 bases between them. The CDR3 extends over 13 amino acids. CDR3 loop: CASSLSGVGEQFF. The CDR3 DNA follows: TGTGCCAGCAGCTTATCCGGAGTGGGTGAGCAGTTCTTC.

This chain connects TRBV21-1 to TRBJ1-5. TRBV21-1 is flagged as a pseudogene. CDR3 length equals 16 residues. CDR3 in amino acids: CASSKALAVSNQPQHF. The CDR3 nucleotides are TGTGCCAGCAGCAAAGCGTTGGCGGTTAGCAATCAGCCCCAGCATTTT.

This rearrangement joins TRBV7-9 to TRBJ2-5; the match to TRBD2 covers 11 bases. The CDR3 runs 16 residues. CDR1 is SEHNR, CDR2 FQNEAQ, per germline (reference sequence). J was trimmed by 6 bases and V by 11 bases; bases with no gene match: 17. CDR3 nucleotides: TGTGCCTCCCCACGTATAGCGGGAGGGCCCTCAAAGACCCAGTACTTC. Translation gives CASPRIAGGPSKTQYF.